A single sample gave rise to the 16 T cell receptor beta chains below, sequenced in a study of blood T cell repertoires in COVID-19. Using immunoSEQ multiplex PCR, the repertoire was profiled, and TCRdb retains in-frame clones only, with some absent. The sample records about 100,000 clones, 79% being singletons. Sequenced sample: peripheral blood. The source is a woman of 80 years or more with active or convalescent COVID-19.

The chain couples TRBV5-1 to TRBJ1-1; tentative D call: TRBD1 (5 bases). CDR1 and CDR2 (germline): SGHRS, YFSETQ. This CDR3 contains 13 residues. V gave up 1 base and J gave up 11 bases, with 15 bases separating them. The CDR3 coding sequence is TGCGCCAGCAGCTTGACAGGAGTCCTTCAGGCTTTCTTT. Protein product: CASSLTGVLQAFF.

The chain has TRBV28 and TRBJ2-7; 7 bases match TRBD2. The CDR3 extends over 17 amino acids. Losses at the gene ends were 6 bases for V and 0 bases for J; bases not matched to a gene: 14. Germline CDR1 reads MDHEN; CDR2 reads SYDVKM. In DNA form, the CDR3 reads TGTGCCAGCAGATCTCCTCGGACGGGCGGGAGCTCCTACGAGCAGTACTTC. Its translation: CASRSPRTGGSSYEQYF.

The chain carries TRBV6-5 and TRBJ2-7; 9 nucleotides match TRBD1. The CDR3 has 15 residues. V shed 5 bases and J 2 bases; nucleotides not matched to a gene: 7. The germline gives CDR1 MNHEY, CDR2 SVGAGI. CDR3 nucleotide sequence: TGTGCCAGCAGTAGCCGGGACAGGGTTCCCTACGAGCAGTACTTC. Protein sequence: CASSSRDRVPYEQYF.

This clone showed up just once. This chain joins TRBV27 and TRBJ2-5; 8 bases are shared with TRBD1. Germline V lookup: CDR1 MNHEY, CDR2 SMNVEV (reference sequence). V was clipped by 3 bases and J by 2 bases; unmatched bases: 8. There are 16 residues in the CDR3. For the CDR3, the DNA is TGTGCCAGCAGTTTGCGGACAGGGCTGGGTCAAGAGACCCAGTACTTC. It is translated as CASSLRTGLGQETQYF.

CDR3 nucleotides: TGCGCCAGCAGCTTTGGGAGTCTGGGGGAAAAACTGTTTTTT. Translated, it gives CASSFGSLGEKLFF. The chain joins TRBV5-1 to TRBJ1-4; no clear D. The CDR3 spans 14 residues. Germline CDR1 and CDR2: SGHRS and YFSETQ. V lost 2 bases and J 8 bases, leaving 13 bases between the germline ends.

This sequence joins TRBV7-9 and TRBJ1-1, with 12 bases fitting TRBD1. The length of the CDR3 is 15 residues. Germline loops: CDR1 SEHNR, CDR2 FQNEAQ (reference sequence). V shed 5 bases and J 7 bases; nucleotides not matched to a gene: 8. In DNA form, the CDR3 reads TGTGCCAGCAGCCGGACCGGGACAGGGGGCGTTGAAGCTTTCTTT. Encoded protein: CASSRTGTGGVEAFF.

This chain connects TRBV7-6 to TRBJ2-5; tentative D call: TRBD1 (6 bases). The germline V and J ends were trimmed by 4 bases and 0 bases, with 9 bases remaining between them. The V gene's germline CDR1 is SGHVS and CDR2 FNYEAQ. The length of the CDR3 is 14 residues. The CDR3 sequence is CASSYGQYQETQYF. The CDR3, as DNA: TGTGCCAGCAGCTACGGACAGTACCAAGAGACCCAGTACTTC.

V usage is TRBV5-6 and J usage is TRBJ1-1, with a possible D match to TRBD1 (5 bases). This CDR3 is built from 15 residues. In germline, CDR1 is SGHDT, CDR2 YYEEEE. Trimming shortened V by 0 bases and J by 1 base, and 10 bases separated the two germline ends. CDR3 region: CASSLEPDRNTEAFF. The CDR3 region has the DNA TGTGCCAGCAGCTTGGAGCCCGACAGGAACACTGAAGCTTTCTTT.

V usage is TRBV11-1 and J usage is TRBJ2-7; possible D gene TRBD1, 5 bases. Germline values: CDR1 SGHAT, CDR2 FQDESV (reference sequence). Trimming removed 5 bases at V and 0 bases at J, with 14 bases between. This CDR3 has 15 residues. This CDR3 reads CASSLMVTASYEQYF. DNA of the CDR3: TGTGCCAGCAGCCTTATGGTGACAGCCTCCTACGAGCAGTACTTC.

V and J are TRBV6-1 and TRBJ2-1; perhaps TRBD2 as D (5 bases). Germline assignment: CDR1 MNHNS and CDR2 SASEGT. The CDR3 runs 17 residues. Between the trimmed V and J ends, which lost 3 bases and 0 bases, there was a span of 15 bases. The CDR3 nucleotides are TGTGCCAGCAGTGAGATCCTAGCCTCGAGCTCCTACAATGAGCAGTTCTTC. It translates to CASSEILASSSYNEQFF.

The chain uses TRBV2 and TRBJ1-1; TRBD1 is a possible D gene (6 bases). The CDR3 is 15 residues long. V was shortened by 6 bases and J by 6 bases, with 20 bases between the two germline ends. Germline CDR1 reads SNHLY; CDR2 reads FYNNEI. Here the CDR3 DNA reads TGTGCCAGCAGCCCGGGCGGGGGGCGCAGAGCTGAAGCTTTCTTT. It encodes CASSPGGGRRAEAFF. The full variable domain, rest sourced from reference TRBV2 and TRBJ1-1, is EPEVTQTPSHQVTQMGQEVILRCVPISNHLYFYWYRQILGQKVEFLVSFYNNEISEKSEIFDDQFSVERPDGSNFTLKIRSTKLEDSAMYFCASSPGGGRRAEAFFGQGTRLTVV.

This clone occurred once. J is TRBJ2-2 and V is TRBV2; 8 bases align to TRBD1. This CDR3 has 16 residues. Looked up from germline, CDR1 is SNHLY and CDR2 is FYNNEI. Trimming removed 2 bases from V and 4 bases from J; junction bases left unmatched: 6. This CDR3 is CASSESLTGGTGELFF. CDR3 nucleotide sequence: TGTGCCAGCAGTGAATCTCTTACAGGGGGCACCGGGGAGCTGTTTTTT.

This clone appeared once. The chain carries TRBV19 and TRBJ1-2; D gene ambiguous. Germline V CDR1 and CDR2: LNHDA, SQIVND (reference sequence). This CDR3 region has 11 residues. V lost 7 bases and J 4 bases, leaving 7 bases between the germline ends. The CDR3 DNA reads TGTGCCAGTACCCCAGGCTATGGCTACACCTTC. Translation: CASTPGYGYTF.

With respect to this clone: The germline gene is not matched at one end of the junction; a read error may be the cause. Other DNA sequences from this sample encode an identical CDR3 as well. The J gene is TRBJ2-2, the V gene TRBV11-2; TRBD1 is a possible D gene (7 bases). CDR3 size: 15 residues. Germline V gene lookup returns CDR1 SGHAT and CDR2 FQNNGV. The CDR3 loop is CASSLGGGKTGELFF. The CDR3 bases are TGTGCCAGCAGTTTAGGGGGCGGGAAAACCGGGGAGCTGTTTTTT.

This chain joins TRBV2 and TRBJ1-1; no firm D call. The germline CDR1 and CDR2 sequences are SNHLY and FYNNEI. The germline V and J ends were trimmed by 5 bases and 0 bases, with 10 bases remaining between them. The CDR3 totals 14 residues. The CDR3 protein is CASSRSTMNTEAFF. The CDR3 DNA sequence: TGTGCCAGCAGTCGCTCGACTATGAACACTGAAGCTTTCTTT.

This clone has a single count. The genes are TRBV6-6 and TRBJ2-5; unclear D gene. V lost 1 base to trimming and J lost 5 bases, with 8 bases between them. This CDR3 has 13 residues. The germline V gene has CDR1 MNHNY and CDR2 SVGAGI (reference sequence). This CDR3 reads CASSYYAVETQYF. In nucleotides, the CDR3 is TGTGCCAGCAGTTACTACGCAGTTGAGACCCAGTACTTC.